One and the same sample provided the 10 T cell receptor beta chains below, sequenced in a study of early T cells in non-severe SARS-CoV-2 infection. TCRdb redid the calling of the 5' RACE reads with MiXCR, one entry per CDR3 protein. The sample carries some 61,000 distinct CDR3 sequences, approximately 9.9% recorded once. The sample was whole blood. The receptors here all came from an adult who was a healthcare worker with PCR-confirmed SARS-CoV-2 infection or an uninfected control (not recorded which).

The rearrangement uses TRBV12-3 or TRBV12-4 and TRBJ2-2; 9 bases agree with TRBD1. CDR3 size: 15 residues. V trimming: 5 bases; J trimming: 3 bases; junction bases outside the gene matches: 4. In DNA, the CDR3 is TGTGCCAGCAGTAACAGGGGGCGGGACACCGGGGAGCTGTTTTTT. This sequence encodes CASSNRGRDTGELFF.

This clonotype turned up a few times. V usage is TRBV7-8 and J usage is TRBJ2-1; TRBD2 matches at 10 bases. The CDR3 sequence is 15 residues long. Germline V gives CDR1 SGHVS, CDR2 FQNEAQ. Germline trimming cut 7 bases from V and 0 bases from J; bases unmatched to any gene: 3. For the CDR3, the DNA is TGTGCCAGCACTTTAGCGGGGGGCTCCTACAATGAGCAGTTCTTC. Encoded protein: CASTLAGGSYNEQFF. Supplemented by reference TRBV7-8 and TRBJ2-1, the full variable domain reads GAGVSQSPRYKVAKRGQDVALRCDPISGHVSLFWYQQALGQGPEFLTYFQNEAQLDKSGLPSDRFFAERPEGSVSTLKIQRTQQEDSAVYLCASTLAGGSYNEQFFGPGTRLTVL.

This clonotype was counted at least ten times. The chain employs TRBV2 and TRBJ2-2, with 10 positions matching TRBD2. Germline V CDR1 and CDR2: SNHLY, FYNNEI. This CDR3 contains 15 residues. V lost 6 bases to trimming and J lost 4 bases; unmatched junction nucleotides: 5. DNA of the CDR3: TGTGCCAGCAGGAGCGGGGGGGCCGGCACCGGGGAGCTGTTTTTT. Protein: CASRSGGAGTGELFF.

The rearrangement joins TRBV7-2 to TRBJ2-1; 7 bases line up with TRBD2. Per germline, CDR1 SGHTA and CDR2 FQGNSA. With 5 bases clipped from V and 8 bases from J, the junction kept 6 bases outside the gene matches. The CDR3 totals 13 residues. The CDR3 region is CASSPGRGDEQFF. CDR3 coding DNA: TGTGCCAGCAGCCCGGGGAGGGGAGATGAGCAGTTCTTC.

This clonotype was counted many times. The chain uses TRBV10-3 and TRBJ2-7; tentative D call: TRBD2 (5 bases). Trimming cost V 3 bases and J 5 bases, with 11 bases left between them. Germline assignment: CDR1 ENHRY and CDR2 SYGVKD. This CDR3 has 13 residues. CDR3 region: CAISDRGFDEQYF. The CDR3 DNA reads TGTGCCATCAGTGATAGAGGGTTCGACGAGCAGTACTTC.

A few counts support this clonotype. CDR3 bases: TGCAGTGCTAGTCAGGGGATCGGCACTGAAGCTTTCTTT. The encoded protein is CSASQGIGTEAFF. V gene TRBV20-1 combines with J gene TRBJ1-1, with D perhaps matching TRBD1 (6 bases). The CDR3 has 13 amino acids. Germline V gene data show CDR1 as DFQATT and CDR2 as SNEGSKA (reference sequence). V lost 3 bases and J 4 bases, leaving 12 bases between the germline ends.

In this sample, this clonotype turned up many times. This chain links TRBV5-1 with TRBJ2-3; D gene unclear. V lost 0 bases and J lost 4, with 0 bases in between. This CDR3 region has 11 residues. CDR1 is SGHRS and CDR2 is YFSETQ in the germline V gene. In nucleotides, the CDR3 is TGCGCCAGCAGCTTGGCAGATACGCAGTATTTT. This translates into CASSLADTQYF.

CDR3 protein: CASRSQGLYGNTIYF. Written as DNA, the CDR3 is TGTGCCAGCAGGTCACAAGGCCTTTACGGAAACACCATATATTTT. The chain carries TRBV12-3 or TRBV12-4 and TRBJ1-3; D gene unclear. V was cut by 6 bases and J by 4 bases, with 16 bases left in between. The CDR3 is made up of 15 amino acids.

This clonotype was recorded at least ten times. The chain carries TRBV7-8 and TRBJ2-5, with D uncertain. Trimming cost V 2 bases and J 0 bases, with 10 bases left between them. Germline lookup yields CDR1 SGHVS and CDR2 FQNEAQ. This CDR3 is 15 amino acids long. The CDR3 coding sequence is TGTGCCAGCAGCTTAAATTCTGGGGACCAAGAGACCCAGTACTTC. Its protein product is CASSLNSGDQETQYF.

This clonotype has just a few counts. This sequence joins TRBV6-6 and TRBJ1-4; D is ambiguous. Germline V gives CDR1 MNHNY, CDR2 SVGAGI (reference sequence). The CDR3 has 11 residues. The V end was cut by 3 bases, the J end by 8 bases, with 4 bases between. CDR3 amino acids: CASSYGEKLFF. CDR3 nucleotide sequence: TGTGCCAGCAGTTATGGAGAAAAACTGTTTTTT.